The 21 T cell receptor beta chains below come from one sample, sequenced in a study of blood T cell repertoires in COVID-19. Measured with immunoSEQ multiplex PCR; TCRdb has only the in-frame clones, and not every one. The sample holds some 13,000 clones; over 75% are singletons and the top ten take roughly 2.9%. Sequencing was carried out using peripheral blood. The receptors stem from a human donor in a cohort sampled during active COVID-19.

The rearrangement links TRBV27 to TRBJ2-2; D might be TRBD2 (5 bases). The V end was cut by 2 bases, the J end by 0 bases, with 13 bases between. CDR3 size: 17 residues. Looked up from germline, CDR1 is MNHEY and CDR2 is SMNVEV (reference sequence). The CDR3 bases are TGTGCCAGCAGTTTAGGGAGTCCCATAGCGAACACCGGGGAGCTGTTTTTT. As protein: CASSLGSPIANTGELFF.

The chain links TRBV6-5 to TRBJ2-7; 10 bases line up with TRBD2. Germline CDR1 and CDR2: MNHEY and SVGAGI. V lost 6 bases and J lost 0; bases outside the gene matches: 5. The CDR3 is 15 amino acids. In DNA form, the CDR3 reads TGTGCCAGCAGGGCGGGGACTAGCGTCTCCTACGAGCAGTACTTC. This codes for CASRAGTSVSYEQYF.

This chain uses TRBV27 with TRBJ2-5, with TRBD2 identical over 12 bases. This CDR3 is 16 amino acids long. With 4 bases clipped from V and 3 bases from J, the junction kept 6 bases outside the gene matches. The germline CDR1 and CDR2 sequences are MNHEY and SMNVEV (reference sequence). The CDR3 DNA is TGTGCCAGCAGTTCCAAGACTAGCGGGAGAAAAGAGACCCAGTACTTC. It is translated as CASSSKTSGRKETQYF.

This chain joins TRBV27 and TRBJ2-2; 9 positions match TRBD2. Germline V gene lookup returns CDR1 MNHEY and CDR2 SMNVEV (reference sequence). The CDR3 loop spans 17 amino acids. V was pared by 2 bases and J by 5 bases, with 9 bases of the junction left unmatched. As DNA, the CDR3 is TGTGCCAGCAGTTTAGAGTGGCGGGAGGGTACTACCGGGGAGCTGTTTTTT. This encodes CASSLEWREGTTGELFF.

This chain joins TRBV2 and TRBJ2-7, with 10 bases matching TRBD2. With V trimmed by 7 bases and J by 4 bases, 13 bases remained unmatched. There are 16 residues in the CDR3. Germline-derived CDR1 and CDR2 are SNHLY and FYNNEI. The CDR3 spells CASTGPPSGSPYEQYF. The CDR3 nucleotides are TGTGCCAGCACCGGCCCCCCTAGCGGGAGTCCTTACGAGCAGTACTTC.

V usage is TRBV5-5 and J usage is TRBJ2-2, with D possibly being TRBD1 (5 bases). V dropped 0 bases and J dropped 5 bases, with 11 bases sitting between them. The CDR3 runs to 15 residues. In germline, CDR1 is SGHKS, CDR2 YYEKEE (reference sequence). This chain's CDR3 is CASSLGPGLTGELFF. CDR3 sequence (DNA): TGTGCCAGCAGCTTGGGGCCAGGGCTAACCGGGGAGCTGTTTTTT.

This chain links TRBV19 with TRBJ1-2; TRBD1 matches 11 bases. Germline CDR1 and CDR2: LNHDA and SQIVND (reference sequence). The CDR3 totals 15 residues. After removal of 6 bases from V and 2 bases from J, the junction contained 5 bases not matched to a gene. This CDR3 reads CASRMDRGQNYGYTF. Written as DNA, the CDR3 is TGTGCCAGTAGAATGGACAGGGGGCAGAACTATGGCTACACCTTC.

This chain joins TRBV6-1 and TRBJ1-5; D ambiguous. Germline V gene sequence: CDR1 MNHNS, CDR2 SASEGT. V was shortened by 1 base and J by 4 bases, with 5 bases between the two germline ends. The CDR3 is 13 amino acids. The CDR3 sequence is CASSEGVNQPQHF. In DNA, the CDR3 is TGTGCCAGCAGTGAAGGAGTGAATCAGCCCCAGCATTTT.

The V and J genes are TRBV5-6 and TRBJ1-3, with 8 bases matching TRBD1. The CDR3 has 14 residues. With 4 bases clipped from V and 2 bases from J, the junction kept 2 bases outside the gene matches. Germline CDR1 is SGHDT and CDR2 is YYEEEE. CDR3 residues: CASSVDRAGNTIYF. In nucleotides, the CDR3 is TGTGCCAGCAGCGTGGACAGGGCTGGAAACACCATATATTTT. Complete variable domain (other parts from reference TRBV5-6 and TRBJ1-3): DAGVTQSPTHLIKTRGQQVTLRCSPKSGHDTVSWYQQALGQGPQFIFQYYEEEERQRGNFPDRFSGHQFPNYSSELNVNALLLGDSALYLCASSVDRAGNTIYFGEGSWLTVV.

The rearrangement joins TRBV19 to TRBJ1-1; possible D gene TRBD1, 6 bases. Per germline, CDR1 LNHDA and CDR2 SQIVND (reference sequence). The CDR3 has 13 residues. Trimming cost V 5 bases and J 9 bases, with 16 bases left between them. CDR3 in amino acids: CASSEDSTVKAFF. The CDR3, as DNA: TGTGCCAGTAGTGAGGACAGTACCGTTAAAGCTTTCTTT.

This chain links TRBV29-1 with TRBJ2-1, with D possibly being TRBD2 (6 bases). The germline V and J ends were trimmed by 0 bases and 12 bases, with 15 bases remaining between them. This CDR3 contains 13 residues. Germline CDR1 reads SQVTM; CDR2 reads ANQGSEA. The CDR3 coding sequence is TGCAGCGTTGAAGATCACAGTGGGACTCCGCAGTTCTTC. Translating it yields CSVEDHSGTPQFF.

The CDR3 region has the DNA TGTGCCAGCAGCCAAGAAACCGCAGGGCGAGGTGCAAAACTGTTTTTT. It is translated as CASSQETAGRGAKLFF. This chain joins TRBV3-1 (or the pseudogene TRBV3-2) and TRBJ1-4, with D possibly being TRBD1 (5 bases). The CDR3 covers 16 residues. V lost 0 bases, J lost 10 bases, and 18 bases lay in between. Germline V gives CDR1 LGHDT, CDR2 YNNKEL (reference sequence).

The CDR3 loop is CAWSLAGWRSYNSPLHF. DNA of the CDR3: TGTGCCTGGAGTCTCGCAGGGTGGCGCTCCTATAATTCACCCCTCCACTTT. The chain recombines TRBV30 with TRBJ1-6; D is perhaps TRBD1 (5 bases). The V end lost 2 bases, the J end lost 0 bases, and 14 bases lay between the germline ends. CDR1 GTSNPN and CDR2 SVGIG come from the germline V gene (reference sequence). The CDR3 runs to 17 residues.

In DNA, the CDR3 is TGTGCCATTTCAAGACAGGGGGTATCCTATGGCTACACCTTC. Protein sequence: CAISRQGVSYGYTF. This chain uses TRBV28 with TRBJ1-2; 9 bases are a match to TRBD1. Germline loops: CDR1 MDHEN, CDR2 SYDVKM. This CDR3 spans 14 amino acids. The V gene end was trimmed by 10 bases and the J gene end by 4 bases; junction bases not matched to a gene: 10.

This clone was observed a single time. As DNA, the CDR3 is TGTGCCAGCAGCACCCGACAGGGTGGGACCACTGAAGCTTTCTTT. Translating it yields CASSTRQGGTTEAFF. The chain employs TRBV27 and TRBJ1-1; 7 nucleotides match TRBD1. Trimming cost V 6 bases and J 4 bases; bases outside gene matches: 11. Germline V lookup: CDR1 MNHEY, CDR2 SMNVEV (reference sequence). The CDR3 has 15 residues.

The chain employs TRBV6-1 and TRBJ2-5; no definite D call. The germline gives CDR1 MNHNS, CDR2 SASEGT. V was trimmed by 2 bases and J by 0 bases, leaving 10 bases between them. This CDR3 has 15 amino acids. The chain's CDR3 is CASSEQRVYQETQYF. Here the CDR3 DNA reads TGTGCCAGCAGTGAACAACGGGTGTACCAAGAGACCCAGTACTTC.

V usage is TRBV2 and J usage is TRBJ2-3; tentative D call: TRBD1 (6 bases). Looked up from germline, CDR1 is SNHLY and CDR2 is FYNNEI. The CDR3 contains 15 residues. Trimming left V 1 base short and J 1 base short, with 9 bases between. CDR3 sequence: CASSEGGLGTDTQYF. The CDR3 nucleotides are TGTGCCAGCAGTGAAGGGGGGCTGGGCACAGATACGCAGTATTTT.

The count of this clone is one. This chain links TRBV5-6 with TRBJ1-5; TRBD1 matches 8 bases. Per the germline V gene, CDR1 is SGHDT and CDR2 is YYEEEE. This CDR3 has 14 residues. V lost 4 bases and J lost 6; bases outside the gene matches: 6. For the CDR3, the DNA is TGTGCCAGCAGCCCAGGACAGGGCAGTCAGCCCCAGCATTTT. Its protein is CASSPGQGSQPQHF.

The rearrangement uses TRBV7-9 and TRBJ2-7; D gene ambiguous. The CDR3 covers 13 residues. V lost 6 bases and J 8 bases, leaving 17 bases between the germline ends. Germline CDR1 and CDR2: SEHNR and FQNEAQ (reference sequence). CDR3 residues: CASSNTPMVKQYF. CDR3 in DNA: TGTGCCAGCAGTAATACCCCTATGGTGAAGCAGTACTTC.

This clone has a single count. This chain links TRBV11-3 with TRBJ1-1; a possible D gene is TRBD1 (6 bases). The V end was cut by 6 bases, the J end by 7 bases, with 15 bases between. There are 13 residues in the CDR3. Germline CDR1 is SGHNT and CDR2 is YENEEA. CDR3 residues: CASRRGAVGEAFF. Here the CDR3 DNA reads TGTGCCAGCAGGCGGGGGGCCGTGGGTGAAGCTTTCTTT.

The chain employs TRBV27 and TRBJ1-3, with D tentatively TRBD1 (6 bases). Trimming pared 5 bases from V and 2 bases from J, leaving 10 bases between. The length of the CDR3 is 14 residues. Germline lookup yields CDR1 MNHEY and CDR2 SMNVEV (reference sequence). The CDR3 bases are TGTGCCAGCAGTCCAGGGACACCTGGAAACACCATATATTTT. It yields the protein CASSPGTPGNTIYF.